One T cell receptor (beta chain) is described in this entry. As yet, its antigen is unknown. The sample comes from a study of OX40 agonist ivuxolimab in advanced cancers. In the study overall: In this cohort, patients received ivuxolimab, an agonistic anti-OX40 (CD134) antibody. Partial responses were seen in three patients, one with hepatocellular carcinoma and two with cutaneous melanoma.

V lost 7 bases and J lost 4, with 13 bases in between. Germline CDR1 is MDHEN and CDR2 is SYDVKM. The CDR3 covers 13 residues. Only in-frame clones appear in the TCRdb table, and some are missing; sequencing was by immunoSEQ multiplex PCR. The sample includes roughly 60,000 clones, about 84% seen only once; the top ten take about 2.7%. Study outcomes and limitations: Within 6 weeks, CD4+ and CD8+ blood T cells expanded clonally at 0.1 to 3.0 mg/kg.

The source material was CD4+ or CD8+ T cells sorted from blood, sampled in a trial of the OX40 agonist ivuxolimab. This sequence was found in an adult with an advanced solid tumor such as melanoma, head and neck, liver or kidney cancer. The chain uses TRBV28 and TRBJ1-2, with D maybe TRBD1 (6 bases). The CDR3 DNA is TGTGCCAGCATTCCAGGGGCAGCCTATGGCTACACCTTC. Its protein product is CASIPGAAYGYTF.